This T cell receptor beta chain was documented in a study of T cell repertoires in cytomegalovirus infection. The wider study: It was the public TCR beta signatures that indicated both CMV infection and matching HLA type. Study findings and constraints: HLA-C-restricted CMV-specific TCR beta clonotypes prevailed in the ex vivo response. Of the TCR beta families, the public ones yielded a cumulative frequency that identified carriers of CMV plus the relevant HLA.

J was trimmed by 6 bases and V by 2 bases; bases with no gene match: 10. Germline CDR1 is MNHEY and CDR2 is SVGAGI. The CDR3 consists of 16 residues. From the reads, TCRdb called clonotypes with MiXCR, one entry per CDR3 protein. In the table there are approximately 180,000 distinct CDR3 sequences, roughly 19% of which are singletons. In this sample, this clonotype turned up a few times. Its antigen is not known. The source of this sequence is a human donor in good health (CMV status not recorded). Some clones in this sample may be carry-over from other donors' samples. The rearrangement links TRBV6-5 to TRBJ2-1, with TRBD1 identical over 7 bases. Sequenced: PBMCs. The CDR3, as DNA: TGTGCCAGCAGTTACGAAGGGAGTCAGGGGGTCAATGAGCAGTTCTTC. Amino acids: CASSYEGSQGVNEQFF.